The 3 T cell receptor beta chains presented below share a single source sample, sequenced in a study of monozygotic twins with cystic fibrosis. Some clones are missing from TCRdb's copy, which holds only in-frame ones; the method was immunoSEQ multiplex PCR. The sample lists about 11,000 clones, 70% to 90% occurring once. Input material: blood. These receptors all stem from a man between 18 and 35 years old with cystic fibrosis.

The chain is built from TRBV15 and TRBJ2-1, with 12 bases lining up with TRBD1. CDR1 and CDR2 (germline): LNHNV, YYDKDF (reference sequence). The CDR3 covers 16 residues. V trimming: 0 bases; J trimming: 7 bases; junction bases outside the gene matches: 4. The CDR3 protein is CATSRDRDRGHNEQFF. The CDR3 coding sequence is TGTGCCACCAGCAGAGACCGGGACAGGGGGCATAATGAGCAGTTCTTC.

This clone was detected once. The chain carries TRBV7-2 and TRBJ1-5; D remains unclear. V gave up 3 bases and J gave up 0 bases, with 3 bases separating them. Per germline, CDR1 SGHTA and CDR2 FQGNSA. The CDR3 consists of 13 residues. CDR3 bases: TGTGCCAGCAGCTTGAGTAGCAATCAGCCCCAGCATTTT. This encodes CASSLSSNQPQHF.

The CDR3 sequence is CASSSGGVGTEAFF. CDR3 in DNA: TGCGCCAGCAGCTCAGGGGGCGTAGGGACTGAAGCTTTCTTT. This chain connects TRBV5-1 to TRBJ1-1, with 8 bases fitting TRBD1. V trimming: 3 bases; J trimming: 5 bases; junction bases outside the gene matches: 6. The V gene's germline CDR1 is SGHRS and CDR2 YFSETQ. The CDR3 sequence is 14 residues long.